Many counts were recorded for the clone carrying this T cell receptor beta chain. Its specificity is unknown. Via MiXCR, TCRdb re-called the reads, giving one row per CDR3 protein. The repertoire holds about 700,000 distinct CDR3 sequences, with roughly a third as singletons. These data originate in a study of T cell repertoires in cytomegalovirus infection. Turning to the study itself: Public TCR beta signatures provided an indication of both CMV infection and a matching HLA type. Broader study findings: The response measured ex vivo was dominated by TCR beta clonotypes (HLA-C-restricted and CMV-specific).

Germline trimming cut 2 bases from V and 5 bases from J; bases unmatched to any gene: 8. From germline, CDR1 is SGHTA and CDR2 FQGNSA. The CDR3 sequence is 16 residues long. The sequence came from a human donor in good health (CMV status not recorded). Some clones in this sample may be carry-over from other donors' samples. Sample: cultured PBMCs, taken from culture after CMV antigen stimulation. The rearrangement uses TRBV7-2 and TRBJ2-5; 10 bases are shared with TRBD2. The DNA for the CDR3 is TGTGCCAGCAGCTTAAACAGCGGGAGGGTCCGGGAGACCCAGTACTTC. Translated, it gives CASSLNSGRVRETQYF.